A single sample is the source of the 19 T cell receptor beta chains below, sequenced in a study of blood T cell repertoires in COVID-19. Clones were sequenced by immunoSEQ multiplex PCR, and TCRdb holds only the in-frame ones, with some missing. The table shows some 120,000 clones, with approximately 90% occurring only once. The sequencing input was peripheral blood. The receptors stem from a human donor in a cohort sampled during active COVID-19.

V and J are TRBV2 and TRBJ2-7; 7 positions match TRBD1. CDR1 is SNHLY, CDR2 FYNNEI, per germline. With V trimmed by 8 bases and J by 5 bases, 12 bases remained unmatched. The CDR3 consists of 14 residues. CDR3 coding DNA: TGTGCCAGCCGTCGACCCCGGACAGGTCACGAGCAGTACTTC. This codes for CASRRPRTGHEQYF.

The CDR3 reads CASSAARGSGSPLHF. In nucleotides, the CDR3 is TGTGCCAGCAGTGCCGCCAGGGGGTCGGGTTCACCCCTCCACTTT. The genes are TRBV25-1 and TRBJ1-6, with TRBD1 matching 7 bases. Germline V gene data show CDR1 as MGHDK and CDR2 as SYGVNS. This CDR3 has 15 amino acids. J gave up 9 bases and V 4 bases, and 9 bases lay outside the gene matches.

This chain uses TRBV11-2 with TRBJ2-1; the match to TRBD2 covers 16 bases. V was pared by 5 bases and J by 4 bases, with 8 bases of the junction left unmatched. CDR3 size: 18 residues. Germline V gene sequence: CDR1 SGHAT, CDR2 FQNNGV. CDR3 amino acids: CASSPLGLAGGFYNEQFF. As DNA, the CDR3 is TGTGCCAGCAGCCCCTTGGGACTAGCGGGAGGGTTTTACAATGAGCAGTTCTTC.

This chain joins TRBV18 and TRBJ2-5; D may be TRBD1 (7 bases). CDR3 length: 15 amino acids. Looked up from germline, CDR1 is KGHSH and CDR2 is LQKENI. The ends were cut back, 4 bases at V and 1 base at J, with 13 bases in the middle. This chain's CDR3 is CASSLRGAVQETQYF. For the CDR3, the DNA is TGTGCCAGCTCACTCAGGGGGGCGGTCCAAGAGACCCAGTACTTC.

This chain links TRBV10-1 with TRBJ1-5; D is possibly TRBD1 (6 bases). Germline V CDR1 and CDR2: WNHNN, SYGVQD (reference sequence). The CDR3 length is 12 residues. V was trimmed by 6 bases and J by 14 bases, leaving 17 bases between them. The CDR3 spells CASSRRTDGEHF. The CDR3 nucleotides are TGCGCCAGCAGCCGAAGGACAGATGGAGAGCATTTT.

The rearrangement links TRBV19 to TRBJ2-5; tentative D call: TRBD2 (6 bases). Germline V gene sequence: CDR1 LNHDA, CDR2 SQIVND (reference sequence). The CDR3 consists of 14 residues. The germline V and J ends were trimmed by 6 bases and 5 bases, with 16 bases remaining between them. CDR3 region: CASSRFSGSETQYF. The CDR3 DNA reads TGTGCCAGTAGCCGGTTTAGCGGCTCTGAGACCCAGTACTTC.

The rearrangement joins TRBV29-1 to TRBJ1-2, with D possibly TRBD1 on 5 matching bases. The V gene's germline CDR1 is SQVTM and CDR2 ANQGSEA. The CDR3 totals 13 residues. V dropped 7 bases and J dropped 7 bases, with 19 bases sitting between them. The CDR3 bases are TGCAGCGCCCTGCGGCAGGGTCTTGGTGGCTACACCTTC. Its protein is CSALRQGLGGYTF.

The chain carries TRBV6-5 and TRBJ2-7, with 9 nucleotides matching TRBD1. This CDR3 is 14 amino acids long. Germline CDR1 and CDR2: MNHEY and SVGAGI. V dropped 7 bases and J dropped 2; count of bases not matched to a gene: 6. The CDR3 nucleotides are TGTGCCAGCACTACCGGGACAGGGCCCTACGAGCAGTACTTC. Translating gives CASTTGTGPYEQYF.

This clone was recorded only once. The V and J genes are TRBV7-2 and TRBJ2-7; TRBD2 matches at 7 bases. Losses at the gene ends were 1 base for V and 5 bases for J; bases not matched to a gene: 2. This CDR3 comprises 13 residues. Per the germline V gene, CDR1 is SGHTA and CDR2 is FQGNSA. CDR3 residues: CASSLGGGDEQYF. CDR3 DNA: TGTGCCAGCAGCTTAGGGGGGGGAGACGAGCAGTACTTC.

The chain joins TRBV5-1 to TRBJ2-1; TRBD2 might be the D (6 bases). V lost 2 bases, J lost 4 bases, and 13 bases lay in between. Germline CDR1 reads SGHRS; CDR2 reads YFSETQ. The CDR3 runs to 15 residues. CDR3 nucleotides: TGCGCCAGCAGCTTAGGCGGGGAGATTTACAATGAGCAGTTCTTC. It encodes CASSLGGEIYNEQFF.

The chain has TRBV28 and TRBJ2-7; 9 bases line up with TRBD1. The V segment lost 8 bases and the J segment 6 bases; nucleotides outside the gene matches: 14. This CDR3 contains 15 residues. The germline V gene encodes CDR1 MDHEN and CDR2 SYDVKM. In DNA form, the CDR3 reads TGTGCCAGCCACCCGTCGGACAGGGGAGGTCTCGAGCAGTACTTC. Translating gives CASHPSDRGGLEQYF.

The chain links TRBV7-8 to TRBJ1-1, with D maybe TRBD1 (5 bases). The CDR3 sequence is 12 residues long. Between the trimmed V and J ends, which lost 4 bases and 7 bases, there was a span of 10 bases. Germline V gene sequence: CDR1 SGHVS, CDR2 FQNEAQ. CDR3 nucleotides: TGTGCCAGCAGCTGGGGGGTATTTGAAGCTTTCTTT. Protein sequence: CASSWGVFEAFF.

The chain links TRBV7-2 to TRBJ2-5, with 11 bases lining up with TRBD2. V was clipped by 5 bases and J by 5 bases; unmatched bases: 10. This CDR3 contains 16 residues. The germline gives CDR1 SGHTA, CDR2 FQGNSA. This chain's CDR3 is CASSDYSGRAQETQYF. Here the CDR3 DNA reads TGTGCCAGCAGCGATTATAGCGGGAGGGCTCAGGAGACCCAGTACTTC.

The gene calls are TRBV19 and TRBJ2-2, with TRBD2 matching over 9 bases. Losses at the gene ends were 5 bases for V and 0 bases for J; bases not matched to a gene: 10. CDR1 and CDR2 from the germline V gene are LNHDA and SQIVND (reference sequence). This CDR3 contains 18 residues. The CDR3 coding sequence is TGTGCCAGTAGTCCGTCGGTAGCGGGAGCCTCGAACACCGGGGAGCTGTTTTTT. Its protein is CASSPSVAGASNTGELFF.

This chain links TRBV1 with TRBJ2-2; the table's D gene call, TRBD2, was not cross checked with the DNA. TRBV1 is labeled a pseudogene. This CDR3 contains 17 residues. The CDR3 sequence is CTSSQQLAGVSTGELFF. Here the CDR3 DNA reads TGCACCAGCAGCCAACAACTAGCGGGGGTTTCCACCGGGGAGCTGTTTTTT.

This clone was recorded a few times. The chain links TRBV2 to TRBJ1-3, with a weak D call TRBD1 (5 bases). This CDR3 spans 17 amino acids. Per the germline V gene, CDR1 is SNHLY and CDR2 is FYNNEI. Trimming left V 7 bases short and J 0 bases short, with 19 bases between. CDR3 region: CASTSPGPIFSGNTIYF. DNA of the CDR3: TGTGCCAGCACGTCCCCAGGGCCGATTTTCTCTGGAAACACCATATATTTT.

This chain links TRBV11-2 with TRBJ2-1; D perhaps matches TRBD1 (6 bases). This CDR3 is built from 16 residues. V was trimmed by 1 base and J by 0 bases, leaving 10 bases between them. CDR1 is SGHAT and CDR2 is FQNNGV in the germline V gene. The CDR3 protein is CASSLVQGSSYNEQFF. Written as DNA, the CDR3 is TGTGCCAGCAGCTTAGTACAGGGAAGCTCCTACAATGAGCAGTTCTTC.

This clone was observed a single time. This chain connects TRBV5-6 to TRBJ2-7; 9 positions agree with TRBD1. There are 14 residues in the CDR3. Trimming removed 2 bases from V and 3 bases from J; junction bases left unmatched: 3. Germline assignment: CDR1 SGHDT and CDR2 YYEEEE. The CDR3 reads CASSFRTGDYEQYF. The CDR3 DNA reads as TGTGCCAGCAGCTTCCGGACAGGGGACTACGAGCAGTACTTC.

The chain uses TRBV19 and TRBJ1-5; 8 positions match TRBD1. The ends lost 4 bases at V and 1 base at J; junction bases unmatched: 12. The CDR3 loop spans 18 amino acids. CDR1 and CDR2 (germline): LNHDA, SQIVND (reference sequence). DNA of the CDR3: TGTGCCAGTAGTAATTATAGACAGGGGCCGTGGAGCAATCAGCCCCAGCATTTT. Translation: CASSNYRQGPWSNQPQHF. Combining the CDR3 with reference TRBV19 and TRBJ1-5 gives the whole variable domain DGGITQSPKYLFRKEGQNVTLSCEQNLNHDAMYWYRQDPGQGLRLIYYSQIVNDFQKGDIAEGYSVSREKKESFPLTVTSAQKNPTAFYLCASSNYRQGPWSNQPQHFGDGTRLSIL.